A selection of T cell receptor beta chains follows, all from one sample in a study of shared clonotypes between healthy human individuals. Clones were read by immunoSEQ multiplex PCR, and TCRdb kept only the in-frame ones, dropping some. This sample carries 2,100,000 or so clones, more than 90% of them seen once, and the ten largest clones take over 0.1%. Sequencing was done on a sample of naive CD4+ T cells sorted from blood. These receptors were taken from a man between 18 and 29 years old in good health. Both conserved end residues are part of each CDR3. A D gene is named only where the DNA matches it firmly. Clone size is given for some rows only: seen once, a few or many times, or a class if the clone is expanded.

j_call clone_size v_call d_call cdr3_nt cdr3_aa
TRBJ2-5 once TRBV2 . TGTGCCAGCAGTGAGCTGACCGAGACCGAGACCCAGTACTTC CASSELTETETQYF
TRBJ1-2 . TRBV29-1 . TGCAGCGTTGAATGGGGGTCCTATGGCTACACCTTC CSVEWGSYGYTF
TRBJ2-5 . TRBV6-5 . TGTGCCAGCAGTTACGGCTATGCTAGCTGGGAGACCCAGTACTTC CASSYGYASWETQYF
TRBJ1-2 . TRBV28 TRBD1 TGTGCCAGCAGTTCCTCCGGACAGGTCGGCCTGGAGGACTATGGCTACACCTTC CASSSSGQVGLEDYGYTF
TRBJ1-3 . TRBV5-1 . TGCGCCAGCAGCTTTCTCGTGGGGGGCTCTGGAAACACCATATATTTT CASSFLVGGSGNTIYF
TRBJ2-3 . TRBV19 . TGTGCCAGTAGTGGTCGGTACCTGGGGACAGATACGCAGTATTTT CASSGRYLGTDTQYF
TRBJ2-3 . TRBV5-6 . TGTGCCAGCAGCTTGGCTCCGGGGGGCACAGATACGCAGTATTTT CASSLAPGGTDTQYF
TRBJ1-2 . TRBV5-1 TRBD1 TGCGCCAGCAGCTTGGGACAGGGCACGTATGGCTACACCTTC CASSLGQGTYGYTF
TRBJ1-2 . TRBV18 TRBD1 TGTGCCAGCTCACCATTTCCCCGACAGGGGAACTATGGCTACACCTTC CASSPFPRQGNYGYTF
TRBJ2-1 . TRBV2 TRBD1 TGTGCCAGCAGTGATCGTTCAGGGGGCAGTGAGCAGTTCTTC CASSDRSGGSEQFF
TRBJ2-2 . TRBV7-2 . TGTGCCAGCAGCCTTTATTTTCGGGAAAGCTACACCGGGGAGCTGTTTTTT CASSLYFRESYTGELFF
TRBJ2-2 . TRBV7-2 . TGTGCCAGCAGCTTAGTTACAGCAGGCGCGCAGCTGTTTTTT CASSLVTAGAQLFF
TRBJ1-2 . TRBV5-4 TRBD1 TGTGCCAGCAGCTCCCCGGGACAGGAGGTTGGCTACACCTTC CASSSPGQEVGYTF
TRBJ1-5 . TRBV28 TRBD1 TGTGCCAGCAGAAGAGCCGGGACAGGGGTTCAGCCCCAGCATTTT CASRRAGTGVQPQHF
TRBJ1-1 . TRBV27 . TGTGCCAGCAACCAGGGTCGGAACACTGAAGCTTTCTTT CASNQGRNTEAFF
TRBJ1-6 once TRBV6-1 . TGTGCCAGCAGCACAAACACTGCCTATAATTCACCCCTCCACTTT CASSTNTAYNSPLHF
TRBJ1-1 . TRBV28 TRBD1 TGTGCCAGCAGTTCAGGGACAGGGCCCCGGGCCAGAGGTGACACTGAAGCTTTCTTT CASSSGTGPRARGDTEAFF
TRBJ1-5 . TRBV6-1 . TGTGCCAGCAGTGAAGCTCGCTTTTATAGCAATCAGCCCCAGCATTTT CASSEARFYSNQPQHF
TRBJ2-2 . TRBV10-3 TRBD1 TGTGCCATCAGTGAAACAGGGGACACCGGGGAGCTGTTTTTT CAISETGDTGELFF
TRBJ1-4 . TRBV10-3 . TGTGCCATCAGGGCCGGGACCGCGAATGAAAAACTGTTTTTT CAIRAGTANEKLFF
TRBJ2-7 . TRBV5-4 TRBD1 TGTGCCAGCAGCCGAAGGGGACAGGGGTTCTCCTACGAGCAGTACTTC CASSRRGQGFSYEQYF
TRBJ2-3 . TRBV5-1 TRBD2 TGCGCCAGCAGCCTGAGGGCTAGCGGTACAGATACGCAGTATTTT CASSLRASGTDTQYF
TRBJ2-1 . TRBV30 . TGTGCCTGGGCCCGCCCGGAACCACACCCCTCCTACAATGAGCAGTTCTTC CAWARPEPHPSYNEQFF
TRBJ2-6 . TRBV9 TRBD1 TGTGCCAGCAGCGTGAAGACAGGGTCTCTGGTTGGGGCCAACGTCCTGACTTTC CASSVKTGSLVGANVLTF